This TCR beta chain was identified during a study of T cell repertoires in cytomegalovirus infection. Points from the study as a whole: Adding up the frequency of public TCR beta families identified people who carried CMV plus the relevant HLA.

MiXCR was run by TCRdb on the reads, yielding one entry per CDR3 protein. The sample yields a few hundred thousand distinct CDR3 sequences, less than 9.5% seen once. This clonotype was observed many times. Its target is not known. V lost 2 bases and J lost 4; bases outside the gene matches: 13. The CDR3 runs 18 residues. The V gene is TRBV12-3 or TRBV12-4, the J gene TRBJ1-2; TRBD1 agrees at 10 bases. Sequenced: PBMCs. The source is a human donor in good health (CMV status not recorded). Some clones in this sample may be carry-over from other donors' samples. The CDR3 coding sequence is TGTGCCAGCAGTTTATTCCTAATGACAGGGGGCCGTGGCTATGGCTACACCTTC. Residues: CASSLFLMTGGRGYGYTF.